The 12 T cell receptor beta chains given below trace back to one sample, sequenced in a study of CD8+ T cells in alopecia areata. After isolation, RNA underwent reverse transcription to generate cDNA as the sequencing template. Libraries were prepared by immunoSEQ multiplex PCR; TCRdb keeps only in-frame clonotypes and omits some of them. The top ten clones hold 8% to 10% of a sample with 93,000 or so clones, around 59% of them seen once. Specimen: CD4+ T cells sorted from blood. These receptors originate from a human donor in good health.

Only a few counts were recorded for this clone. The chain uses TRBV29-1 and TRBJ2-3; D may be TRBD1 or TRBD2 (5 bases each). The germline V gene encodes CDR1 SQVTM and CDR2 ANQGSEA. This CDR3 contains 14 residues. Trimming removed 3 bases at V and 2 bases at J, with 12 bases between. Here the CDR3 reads CSVDEGPNTDTQYF. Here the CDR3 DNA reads TGCAGCGTTGATGAGGGACCCAACACAGATACGCAGTATTTT.

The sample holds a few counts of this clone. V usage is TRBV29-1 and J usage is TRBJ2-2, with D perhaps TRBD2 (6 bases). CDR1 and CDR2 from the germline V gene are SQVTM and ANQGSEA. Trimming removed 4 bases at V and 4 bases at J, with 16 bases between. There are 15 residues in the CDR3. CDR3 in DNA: TGCAGCGTTGGGCCGGGAGCCCGTGGCACCGGGGAGCTGTTTTTT. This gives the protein CSVGPGARGTGELFF.

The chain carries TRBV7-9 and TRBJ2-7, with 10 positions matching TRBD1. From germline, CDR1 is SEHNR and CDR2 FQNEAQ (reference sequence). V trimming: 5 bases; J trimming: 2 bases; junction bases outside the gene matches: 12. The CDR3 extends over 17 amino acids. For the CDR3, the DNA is TGTGCCAGCAGCCCCGGGTCGGGACAGGGGAAGACCTACGAGCAGTACTTC. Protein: CASSPGSGQGKTYEQYF.

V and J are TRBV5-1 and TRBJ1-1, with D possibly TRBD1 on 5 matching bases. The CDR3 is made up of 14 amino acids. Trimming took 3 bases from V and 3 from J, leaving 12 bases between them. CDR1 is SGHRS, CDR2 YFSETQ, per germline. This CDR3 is CASSSVGGDTEAFF. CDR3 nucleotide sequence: TGCGCCAGCAGCTCGGTTGGGGGAGACACTGAAGCTTTCTTT.

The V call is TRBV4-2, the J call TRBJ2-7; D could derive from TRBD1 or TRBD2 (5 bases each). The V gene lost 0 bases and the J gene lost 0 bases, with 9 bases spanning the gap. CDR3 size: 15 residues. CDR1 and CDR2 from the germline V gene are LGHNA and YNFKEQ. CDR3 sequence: CASSQDPGTSYEQYF. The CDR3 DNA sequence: TGTGCCAGCAGCCAAGATCCAGGGACCTCCTACGAGCAGTACTTC.

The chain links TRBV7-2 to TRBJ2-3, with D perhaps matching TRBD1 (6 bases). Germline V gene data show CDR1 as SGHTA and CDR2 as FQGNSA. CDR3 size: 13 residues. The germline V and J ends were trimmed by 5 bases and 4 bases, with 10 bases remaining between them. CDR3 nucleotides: TGTGCCAGCAGCCCTCGACAGGCAGATACGCAGTATTTT. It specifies CASSPRQADTQYF.

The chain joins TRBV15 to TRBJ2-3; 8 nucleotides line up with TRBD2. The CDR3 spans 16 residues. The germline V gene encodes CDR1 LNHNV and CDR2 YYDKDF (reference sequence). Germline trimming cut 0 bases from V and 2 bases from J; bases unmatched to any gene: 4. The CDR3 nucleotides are TGTGCCACCAGCAGAGAGCGGGGGGCCCTCACAGATACGCAGTATTTT. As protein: CATSRERGALTDTQYF.

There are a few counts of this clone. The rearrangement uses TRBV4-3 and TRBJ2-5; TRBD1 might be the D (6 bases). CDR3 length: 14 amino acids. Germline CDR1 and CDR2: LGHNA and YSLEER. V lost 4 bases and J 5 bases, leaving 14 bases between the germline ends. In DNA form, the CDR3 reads TGCGCCAGCAGCCGGACAGTGAATAGGGAGACCCAGTACTTC. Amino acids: CASSRTVNRETQYF.

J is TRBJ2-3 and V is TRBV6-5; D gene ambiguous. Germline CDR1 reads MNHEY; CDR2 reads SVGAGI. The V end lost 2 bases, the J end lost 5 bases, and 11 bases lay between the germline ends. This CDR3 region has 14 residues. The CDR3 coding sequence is TGTGCCAGCAGTTACGAACGGCTGGGAGATACGCAGTATTTT. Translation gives CASSYERLGDTQYF.

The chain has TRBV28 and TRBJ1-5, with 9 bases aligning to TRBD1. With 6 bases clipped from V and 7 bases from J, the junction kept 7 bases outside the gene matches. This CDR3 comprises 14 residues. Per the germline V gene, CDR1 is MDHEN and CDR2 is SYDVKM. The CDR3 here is CASRTGGGRQPQHF. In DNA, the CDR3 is TGTGCCAGCAGGACAGGGGGAGGGCGGCAGCCCCAGCATTTT.

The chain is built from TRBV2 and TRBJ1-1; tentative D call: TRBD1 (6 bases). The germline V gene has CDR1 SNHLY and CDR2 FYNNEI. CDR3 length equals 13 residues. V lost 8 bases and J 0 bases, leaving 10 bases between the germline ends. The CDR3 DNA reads TGTGCCAGCGGGGGACAAATGAACACTGAAGCTTTCTTT. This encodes CASGGQMNTEAFF.

The CDR3 is CASSPYGVIPTSTDTQYF. The DNA of the CDR3 is TGTGCCAGCTCACCTTATGGCGTAATTCCAACGTCCACAGATACGCAGTATTTT. This rearrangement joins TRBV18 to TRBJ2-3; D gene uncertain. Trimming took 3 bases from V and 2 from J, leaving 21 bases between them. The CDR3 is made up of 18 amino acids. CDR1 is KGHSH, CDR2 LQKENI, per germline.